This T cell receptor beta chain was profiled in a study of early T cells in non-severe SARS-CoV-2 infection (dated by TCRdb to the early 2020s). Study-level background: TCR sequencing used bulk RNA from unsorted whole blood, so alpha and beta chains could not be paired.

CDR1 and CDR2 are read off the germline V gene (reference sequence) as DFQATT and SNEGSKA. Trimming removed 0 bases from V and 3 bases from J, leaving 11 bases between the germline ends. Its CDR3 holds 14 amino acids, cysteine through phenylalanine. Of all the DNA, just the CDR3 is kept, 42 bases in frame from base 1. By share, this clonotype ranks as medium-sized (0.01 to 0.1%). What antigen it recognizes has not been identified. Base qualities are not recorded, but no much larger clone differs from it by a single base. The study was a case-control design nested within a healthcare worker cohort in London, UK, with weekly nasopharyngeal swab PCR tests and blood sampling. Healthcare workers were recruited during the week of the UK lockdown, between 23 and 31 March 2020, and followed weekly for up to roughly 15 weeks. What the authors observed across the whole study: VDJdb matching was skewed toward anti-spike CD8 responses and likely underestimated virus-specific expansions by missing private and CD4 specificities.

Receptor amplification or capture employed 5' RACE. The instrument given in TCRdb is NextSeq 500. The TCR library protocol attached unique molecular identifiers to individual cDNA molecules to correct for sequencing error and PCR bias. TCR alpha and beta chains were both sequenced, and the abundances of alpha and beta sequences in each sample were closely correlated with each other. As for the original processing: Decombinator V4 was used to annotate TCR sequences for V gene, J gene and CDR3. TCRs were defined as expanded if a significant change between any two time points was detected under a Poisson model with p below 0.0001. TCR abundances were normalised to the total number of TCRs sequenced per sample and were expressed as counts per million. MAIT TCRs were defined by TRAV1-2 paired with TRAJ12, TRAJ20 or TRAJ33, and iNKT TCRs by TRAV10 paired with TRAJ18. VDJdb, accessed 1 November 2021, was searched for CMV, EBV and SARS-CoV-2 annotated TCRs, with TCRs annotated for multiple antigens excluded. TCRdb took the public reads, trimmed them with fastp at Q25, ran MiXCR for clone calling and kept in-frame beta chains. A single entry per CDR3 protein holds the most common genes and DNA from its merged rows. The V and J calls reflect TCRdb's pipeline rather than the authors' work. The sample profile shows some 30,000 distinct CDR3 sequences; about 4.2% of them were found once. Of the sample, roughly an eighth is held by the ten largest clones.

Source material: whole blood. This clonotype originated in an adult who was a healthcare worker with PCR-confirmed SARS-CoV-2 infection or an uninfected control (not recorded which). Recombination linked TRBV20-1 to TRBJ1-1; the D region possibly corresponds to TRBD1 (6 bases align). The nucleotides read TGCAGTGCTAGAGATGGGGGGCGGGACACTGAAGCTTTCTTT. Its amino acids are CSARDGGRDTEAFF.